This entry lists 27 T cell receptor beta chains sequenced from one sample in a study of Ad26.COV2.S vaccination and SARS-CoV-2 variants. The treatment: 19 received Ad26.COV2.S at low or high dose, single or two shots; several received placebo; per-sample allocation not given. Repertoires come from day 63 after the first vaccine or placebo injection. Produced via immunoSEQ multiplex PCR; TCRdb's table is partial and in-frame only. In the table there are about 400,000 clones, around nine tenths of which are singletons. The source was peripheral blood, collected in a trial of Ad26.COV2.S vaccine versus placebo. The receptor source for this set is a person between 18 and 60 years old who received the Ad26.COV2.S COVID-19 vaccine or a placebo.

The chain carries TRBV5-4 and TRBJ1-2; D ambiguous. This CDR3 has 14 residues. Germline values: CDR1 SGHNT, CDR2 YYREEE (reference sequence). The germline V and J ends were trimmed by 4 bases and 2 bases, with 12 bases remaining between them. In DNA form, the CDR3 reads TGTGCCAGCAGCCTTACCTTCGGAAACTATGGCTACACCTTC. Amino acid sequence: CASSLTFGNYGYTF.

The chain employs TRBV27 and TRBJ2-7, with TRBD2 matching 8 bases. J gave up 5 bases and V 7 bases, and 16 bases lay outside the gene matches. Germline loops: CDR1 MNHEY, CDR2 SMNVEV (reference sequence). CDR3 length equals 16 residues. The CDR3 spells CASNSLGTRDRDEQYF. The CDR3 nucleotides are TGTGCCAGCAACTCTCTCGGGACTAGGGACCGTGACGAGCAGTACTTC.

The chain combines TRBV6-1 with TRBJ2-2, with 8 bases identical to TRBD1. Per the germline V gene, CDR1 is MNHNS and CDR2 is SASEGT. The CDR3 runs to 14 residues. With 3 bases clipped from V and 6 bases from J, the junction kept 3 bases outside the gene matches. CDR3: CASSDRTGPGELFF. The CDR3, as DNA: TGTGCCAGCAGTGACCGGACAGGGCCCGGGGAGCTGTTTTTT.

The V gene is TRBV5-4, the J gene TRBJ1-4, with D possibly being TRBD1 (6 bases). The CDR3 consists of 16 residues. Germline-derived CDR1 and CDR2 are SGHNT and YYREEE (reference sequence). Trimming removed 0 bases at V and 1 base at J, with 10 bases between. Written as DNA, the CDR3 is TGTGCCAGCAGCTTGGACAGGGCCGTAACTAATGAAAAACTGTTTTTT. Translation gives CASSLDRAVTNEKLFF.

This chain links TRBV30 with TRBJ2-1, with TRBD2 matching over 13 bases. V lost 4 bases and J lost 9; bases outside the gene matches: 6. CDR3 length: 14 amino acids. Germline V gene lookup returns CDR1 GTSNPN and CDR2 SVGIG (reference sequence). The CDR3 DNA reads TGTGCCTGGAAAGCAACTAGCGGGAGGGTTGAGCAGTTCTTC. Protein product: CAWKATSGRVEQFF.

The chain carries TRBV28 and TRBJ1-1; D remains ambiguous. Germline V gene data show CDR1 as MDHEN and CDR2 as SYDVKM. The CDR3 is made up of 12 amino acids. The V gene lost 5 bases and the J gene lost 3 bases, with 7 bases spanning the gap. DNA for the CDR3: TGTGCCAGCAGTCGGGTCCACACTGAAGCTTTCTTT. Its protein is CASSRVHTEAFF.

This clone has a handful of counts. The chain has TRBV19 and TRBJ2-7; no clear D gene. CDR1 and CDR2 (germline): LNHDA, SQIVND (reference sequence). Trimming took off 4 bases at V and 0 bases at J, with 10 bases between the two ends. The CDR3 has 14 amino acids. The CDR3 DNA follows: TGTGCCAGTAGTACCGACCGATACTCCTACGAGCAGTACTTC. Translating gives CASSTDRYSYEQYF.

This clone has just one count. This chain connects TRBV28 to TRBJ2-3, with D possibly being TRBD2 (7 bases). With 4 bases removed from V and 3 bases from J, the gap between germline ends came to 17 bases. The CDR3 consists of 16 residues. In germline, CDR1 is MDHEN, CDR2 SYDVKM. The CDR3 reads CASSWSGGEGTDTQYF. In DNA form, the CDR3 reads TGTGCCAGCAGTTGGTCGGGGGGCGAGGGTACAGATACGCAGTATTTT.

This chain connects TRBV2 to TRBJ2-5, with a weak D call TRBD2 (6 bases). V was shortened by 4 bases and J by 4 bases, with 7 bases between the two germline ends. Germline V CDR1 and CDR2: SNHLY, FYNNEI. The CDR3 extends over 12 amino acids. The chain's CDR3 is CASSGRGETQYF. The CDR3 DNA sequence: TGTGCCAGCAGTGGGAGGGGAGAGACCCAGTACTTC. Full variable domain (remainder filled in from reference TRBV2 and TRBJ2-5): EPEVTQTPSHQVTQMGQEVILRCVPISNHLYFYWYRQILGQKVEFLVSFYNNEISEKSEIFDDQFSVERPDGSNFTLKIRSTKLEDSAMYFCASSGRGETQYFGPGTRLLVL.

This clone was observed a single time. The rearrangement joins TRBV19 to TRBJ2-7; 8 bases match TRBD2. After removal of 9 bases from V and 0 bases from J, the junction contained 7 bases not matched to a gene. This CDR3 has 14 amino acids. Per germline, CDR1 LNHDA and CDR2 SQIVND (reference sequence). The CDR3 nucleotides are TGTGCCAGCTCACTAGCGGTGAGCTCCTACGAGCAGTACTTC. Translation gives CASSLAVSSYEQYF.

A remark on this clone: One end of the junction does not line up with germline, which may come from a read error. The V call is TRBV20-1, the J call TRBJ2-5; D is ambiguous. The CDR3 has 13 amino acids. Germline loops: CDR1 DFQATT, CDR2 SNEGSKA (reference sequence). The CDR3 region is CSASYTAQGTQYF. CDR3 nucleotides: TGCAGTGCTAGTTACACAGCCCAAGGGACCCAGTACTTC.

The CDR3 DNA sequence: TGTGCCAGTAGTCTCCAAGGGGGCATCGGCACTGAAGCTTTCTTT. Amino acids: CASSLQGGIGTEAFF. The V call is TRBV19, the J call TRBJ1-1, with 7 positions matching TRBD1. CDR3 length equals 15 residues. CDR1 and CDR2 from the germline V gene are LNHDA and SQIVND (reference sequence). With 5 bases clipped from V and 4 bases from J, the junction kept 10 bases outside the gene matches. The whole variable domain, remainder taken from reference TRBV19 and TRBJ1-1, is DGGITQSPKYLFRKEGQNVTLSCEQNLNHDAMYWYRQDPGQGLRLIYYSQIVNDFQKGDIAEGYSVSREKKESFPLTVTSAQKNPTAFYLCASSLQGGIGTEAFFGQGTRLTVV.

This rearrangement joins TRBV10-3 to TRBJ1-1, with 10 bases matching TRBD1. Germline CDR1 is ENHRY and CDR2 is SYGVKD. CDR3 length equals 15 residues. The J segment lost 7 bases and the V segment lost 4 bases, leaving 9 bases of the junction unmatched. The DNA for the CDR3 is TGTGCCATCAGTGTAGGGGACAGGGGATTCAATGAAGCTTTCTTT. This codes for CAISVGDRGFNEAFF.

V usage is TRBV3-1 (or the pseudogene TRBV3-2) and J usage is TRBJ1-2; 10 nucleotides match TRBD1. Germline V gene lookup returns CDR1 LGHDT and CDR2 YNNKEL (reference sequence). The CDR3 is made up of 15 amino acids. Trimming cost V 4 bases and J 4 bases; bases outside gene matches: 6. CDR3: CASSPGTGEGYGYTF. CDR3 DNA sequence: TGTGCCAGCAGCCCCGGGACAGGGGAGGGCTATGGCTACACCTTC.

J is TRBJ2-7 and V is TRBV21-1; the DNA was not compared with TRBD1, the D call given in the table. TRBV21-1 is designated a pseudogene. The length of the CDR3 is 14 residues. The CDR3 spells CASSKAGTRGEQYF. CDR3 nucleotide sequence: TGTGCCAGCAGCAAAGCGGGCACCAGGGGGGAGCAGTACTTC.

This clone was picked up one time. This chain links TRBV3-1 (or the pseudogene TRBV3-2) with TRBJ2-5; no firm D call. Germline CDR1 LGHDT, CDR2 YNNKEL (reference sequence). The V end lost 3 bases, the J end lost 2 bases, and 10 bases lay between the germline ends. This CDR3 is built from 14 residues. CDR3 loop: CASSQRTRQETQYF. The DNA of the CDR3 is TGTGCCAGCAGCCAGAGAACGCGACAAGAGACCCAGTACTTC.

The V call is TRBV2, the J call TRBJ2-1; 10 bases match TRBD2. Trimming removed 6 bases from V and 5 bases from J; junction bases left unmatched: 7. CDR3 length: 15 amino acids. Germline CDR1 is SNHLY and CDR2 is FYNNEI. This CDR3 is CASSVTSGTHNEQFF. CDR3 DNA: TGTGCCAGCAGCGTAACTAGCGGGACCCACAATGAGCAGTTCTTC.

This chain joins TRBV7-9 and TRBJ1-1, with TRBD1 as a possible D gene (6 bases). In germline, CDR1 is SEHNR, CDR2 FQNEAQ (reference sequence). This CDR3 comprises 14 residues. The germline V and J ends were trimmed by 5 bases and 3 bases, with 13 bases remaining between them. Written as DNA, the CDR3 is TGTGCCAGCAGCGTCCGGGACACAGACACTGAAGCTTTCTTT. Residues: CASSVRDTDTEAFF.

V and J are TRBV27 and TRBJ2-3; the D is unclear. Trimming pared 3 bases from V and 2 bases from J, leaving 6 bases between. This CDR3 is built from 13 residues. Looked up from germline, CDR1 is MNHEY and CDR2 is SMNVEV (reference sequence). CDR3 DNA sequence: TGTGCCAGCAGTTTCCAGAACACAGATACGCAGTATTTT. It encodes CASSFQNTDTQYF.

The chain links TRBV2 to TRBJ1-2; unclear D gene. CDR1 and CDR2 (germline): SNHLY, FYNNEI. The CDR3 runs to 12 residues. V was trimmed by 9 bases and J by 1 base, leaving 9 bases between them. CDR3 DNA sequence: TGTGCCAGTGTTTTACATAACTATGGCTACACCTTC. This codes for CASVLHNYGYTF.

The chain uses TRBV19 and TRBJ2-1; the D is unclear. Between the trimmed V and J ends, which lost 2 bases and 4 bases, there was a span of 6 bases. Germline V CDR1 and CDR2: LNHDA, SQIVND (reference sequence). This CDR3 region has 13 residues. The CDR3 DNA follows: TGTGCCAGTAGTATATCCGTTTACAATGAGCAGTTCTTC. Amino acid sequence: CASSISVYNEQFF.

The chain employs TRBV3-1 (or the pseudogene TRBV3-2) and TRBJ1-2; 10 nucleotides line up with TRBD1. The length of the CDR3 is 15 residues. V shed 4 bases, J shed 8 bases, and the junction held 10 bases outside the gene matches. Germline CDR1 reads LGHDT; CDR2 reads YNNKEL (reference sequence). As DNA, the CDR3 is TGTGCCAGCAGCCCTCGGGACAGGGGTGTTGTAGGCTACACCTTC. Amino acid sequence: CASSPRDRGVVGYTF.

The rearrangement links TRBV19 to TRBJ1-5; 10 positions agree with TRBD1. The trim removed 3 bases at V and 4 bases at J, leaving 3 bases unmatched. CDR1 LNHDA and CDR2 SQIVND come from the germline V gene (reference sequence). This CDR3 is built from 15 residues. The CDR3: CASSMTGGENQPQHF. In DNA form, the CDR3 reads TGTGCCAGTAGTATGACAGGGGGCGAGAATCAGCCCCAGCATTTT.

This clone was observed a few times. Here the CDR3 DNA reads TGTGCCAGCAGCTTAGCGCGGGATCGCCCCTACGAGCAGTACTTC. Its protein is CASSLARDRPYEQYF. This sequence joins TRBV7-9 and TRBJ2-7; D is possibly TRBD2 (6 bases). The V and J ends lost 0 bases and 2 bases respectively, with 11 bases between them. The CDR3 spans 15 residues. Per the germline V gene, CDR1 is SEHNR and CDR2 is FQNEAQ (reference sequence). Together with reference TRBV7-9 and TRBJ2-7, the CDR3 gives the full variable domain: DTGVSQNPRHKITKRGQNVTFRCDPISEHNRLYWYRQTLGQGPEFLTYFQNEAQLEKSRLLSDRFSAERPKGSFSTLEIQRTEQGDSAMYLCASSLARDRPYEQYFGPGTRLTVT.

The V gene is TRBV11-2, the J gene TRBJ1-5; D is undetermined. The CDR3 contains 14 residues. V was shortened by 1 base and J by 5 bases, with 9 bases between the two germline ends. Germline CDR1 is SGHAT and CDR2 is FQNNGV. CDR3 loop: CASSLVGWDQPQHF. The CDR3 DNA reads as TGTGCCAGCAGCTTAGTCGGCTGGGATCAGCCCCAGCATTTT.

This rearrangement joins TRBV5-4 to TRBJ2-5, with 8 bases fitting TRBD1. The V and J ends lost 4 bases and 4 bases, in that order; junction bases with no gene match: 6. The length of the CDR3 is 14 residues. Germline CDR1 reads SGHNT; CDR2 reads YYREEE (reference sequence). The DNA for the CDR3 is TGTGCCAGCAGCGAGGGACAGGCGGGAGAGACCCAGTACTTC. It encodes CASSEGQAGETQYF.

The chain links TRBV19 to TRBJ2-2; TRBD2 is a possible D gene (7 bases). The germline gives CDR1 LNHDA, CDR2 SQIVND (reference sequence). CDR3 size: 15 residues. V gave up 5 bases and J gave up 6 bases, with 16 bases separating them. CDR3 in amino acids: CASSYRGAQAGELFF. CDR3 nucleotide sequence: TGTGCCAGTAGTTACCGGGGGGCGCAAGCCGGGGAGCTGTTTTTT.